This T cell receptor beta chain was profiled in a study of blood T cells in healthy people across ages. Study observations and caveats: The diversity estimates, figures obtained from one million T cells, were considered underestimates. What prevented conclusive comparison of naive and antigen-experienced cells was that PBMCs were unsorted.

As to this clonotype: No antigen is known for it. Its ends do not fully match the called genes, so a read error is possible.

PCR was performed a second time for roughly 7 to 11 cycles using a sample-barcoded 5' primer and a J-beta primer mix. CDR3-containing paired-end reads numbered at least 2.5 million in each sample. Via MiXCR, TCRdb re-called the 5' RACE reads, giving one row per CDR3 protein. The repertoire holds approximately 800,000 distinct CDR3 sequences, with roughly 34% as singletons. The sequenced material came from blood. This TCR derives from a man in his late teens or twenties in good health.

The chain's CDR3 is CAISLQGTSYEQYF. CDR3 sequence (DNA): TGCGCCATCAGCCTCCAGGGGACCTCCTACGAGCAGTACTTC. V is TRBV10-3 and J is TRBJ2-7; weak D call: TRBD1 (6 bases). The CDR3 extends over 14 amino acids. The germline gives CDR1 ENHRY, CDR2 SYGVKD.